What follows describes a single T cell receptor beta chain. Sequencing used immunoSEQ multiplex PCR; TCRdb keeps in-frame clones, though not all of them. Of 84,000 or so clones in the sample, approximately 89% were seen once. These data belong to a study of identifying expanded T cells in peripheral blood. Trimming took 7 bases from V and 0 from J; bases not matched to a gene: 2. The germline gives CDR1 SNHLY, CDR2 FYNNEI. CDR3 size: 13 residues. Healthy donors had no documented immune events, such as infections, while sampled. The TCR originated in a person aged 18 to 69 in good health. The chain links TRBV2 to TRBJ1-1; 7 nucleotides agree with TRBD1. Sequencing was performed on blood. For the CDR3, the DNA is TGTGCCAGCATGACAGGGATGAACACTGAAGCTTTCTTT. Translating it yields CASMTGMNTEAFF.